Given below is one TCR beta chain in context. Patients from Seattle were sampled longitudinally, starting during active infection. The data belong to a study of blood T cell repertoires in COVID-19. As handled by the study authors: Estimation of nucleated cell counts was performed using reference gene primer amplification. The table came from immunoSEQ multiplex PCR; TCRdb's copy has only in-frame clones and leaves some out. D and trimming come from the DNA, and the V and J calls and clone size come from that table. The sample shows 150,000 to 200,000 clones, 80% to 95% of them seen only once. Germline CDR1 and CDR2: MNHEY and SVGAGI. This CDR3 region has 14 residues. Trimming shortened V by 2 bases and J by 7 bases, and 14 bases separated the two germline ends.

The chain employs TRBV6-5 and TRBJ1-2; D perhaps matches TRBD1 (5 bases). Sequenced sample: peripheral blood. The clonotype comes from a man aged 30 to 45 with COVID-19, enrolled during active disease. The CDR3 loop is CASSYKRGGPGYTF. The CDR3 nucleotides are TGTGCCAGCAGTTACAAGAGGGGAGGGCCTGGCTACACCTTC.